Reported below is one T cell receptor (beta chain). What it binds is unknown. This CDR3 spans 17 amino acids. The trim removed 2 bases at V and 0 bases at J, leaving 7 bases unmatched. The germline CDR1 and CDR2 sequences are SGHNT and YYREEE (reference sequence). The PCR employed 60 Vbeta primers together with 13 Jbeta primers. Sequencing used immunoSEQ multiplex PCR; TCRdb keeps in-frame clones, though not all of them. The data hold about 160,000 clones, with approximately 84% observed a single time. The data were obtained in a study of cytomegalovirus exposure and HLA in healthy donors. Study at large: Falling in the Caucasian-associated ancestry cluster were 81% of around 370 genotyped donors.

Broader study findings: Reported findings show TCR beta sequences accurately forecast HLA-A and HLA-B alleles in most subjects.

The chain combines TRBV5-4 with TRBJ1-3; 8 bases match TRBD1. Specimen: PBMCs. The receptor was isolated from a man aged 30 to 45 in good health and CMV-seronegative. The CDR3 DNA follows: TGTGCCAGCAGCTTCGCAGGGGGCGCGCTCTCTGGAAACACCATATATTTT. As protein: CASSFAGGALSGNTIYF.